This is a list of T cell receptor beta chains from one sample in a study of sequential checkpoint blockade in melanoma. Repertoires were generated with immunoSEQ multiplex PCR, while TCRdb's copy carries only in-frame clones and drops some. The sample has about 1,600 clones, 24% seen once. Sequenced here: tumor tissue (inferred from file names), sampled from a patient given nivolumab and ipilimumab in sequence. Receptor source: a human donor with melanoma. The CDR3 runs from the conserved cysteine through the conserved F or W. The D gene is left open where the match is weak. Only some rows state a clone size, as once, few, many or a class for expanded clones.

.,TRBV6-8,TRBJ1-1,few,TGTGCCAGCAGGCTACACCGCAGGGTTGAAGCTTTCTTT,CASRLHRRVEAFF
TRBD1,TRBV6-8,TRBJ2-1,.,TGTGCCATCAGTGGGGTGACAGGGTGGTCCTACAATGAGCAGTTCTTC,CAISGVTGWSYNEQFF
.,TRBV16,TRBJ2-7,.,TGTGCCAGCAGCCAATCAGGTATCCTATACGAGCAGTACTTC,CASSQSGILYEQYF
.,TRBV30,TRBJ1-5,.,TGTGCCTGGAGTGTGGCAGGGTCGAACAGGCAGCCCCAGCATTTT,CAWSVAGSNRQPQHF
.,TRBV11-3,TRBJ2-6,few,TGTGCCAGCAGCTTGCGGGGGACCGGGACAACTGGGGCCAACGTCCTGACTTTC,CASSLRGTGTTGANVLTF
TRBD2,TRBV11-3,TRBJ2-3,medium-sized,TGTGCCAGCAGCTTAACGGGACTAGCGTCCACAGATACGCAGTATTTT,CASSLTGLASTDTQYF
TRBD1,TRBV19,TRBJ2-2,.,TGTGCCAGCTTACACAGGGGGTCGAACACCGGGGAGCTGTTTTTT,CASLHRGSNTGELFF
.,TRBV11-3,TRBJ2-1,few,TGTGCCAGCAGCTACTACGGAGGAGGGGTCTACAATGAGCAGTTCTTC,CASSYYGGGVYNEQFF
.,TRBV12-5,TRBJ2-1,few,TGTGCTAGTGGTTTGGTACCTCACCCCACGGTCTTC,CASGLVPHPTVF
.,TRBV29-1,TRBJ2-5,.,TGCAGCGTTGACAAGGGGGGGCTCCAAGAGACCCAGTACTTC,CSVDKGGLQETQYF
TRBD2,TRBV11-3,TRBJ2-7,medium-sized,TGTGCCAGCAGCTCGGGACTAGCGGGGGCCTACGAGCAGTACTTC,CASSSGLAGAYEQYF
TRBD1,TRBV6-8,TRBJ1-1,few,TGTGCCAGCGACCTCACAGGGGGCACTGAAGCTTTCTTT,CASDLTGGTEAFF